Each of the 31 T cell receptor beta chains below was sequenced from the same sample in a study of T-cell reconstitution after alpha-beta-depleted transplantation in children. Preparation of the TCRbeta library was carried out with unique molecular identifiers. MiXCR, run by TCRdb on the PCR reads, gives a single entry per CDR3 protein. The sample includes about 98,000 distinct CDR3 sequences, roughly 7.6% of them seen just once. The sequenced sample was PBMCs, obtained before TCRalphabeta/CD19-depleted stem cell transplant. The receptors derive from a boy under 10 years old with acute lymphoblastic leukemia, due to receive a stem cell transplant.

This clonotype was counted many times. The gene calls are TRBV14 and TRBJ2-3; 9 nucleotides align to TRBD2. V dropped 0 bases and J dropped 4; count of bases not matched to a gene: 8. CDR3 size: 17 residues. Germline V gene sequence: CDR1 SGHDN, CDR2 FVKESK. The CDR3 DNA follows: TGTGCCAGCAGCCAAGAGCGGGGGGGCCTTCGGCCAGATACGCAGTATTTT. It is translated as CASSQERGGLRPDTQYF.

This clonotype was recorded many times. J is TRBJ1-1 and V is TRBV12-3 or TRBV12-4; D is perhaps TRBD1 (6 bases). The V end lost 3 bases, the J end lost 3 bases, and 11 bases lay between the germline ends. The CDR3 extends over 14 amino acids. CDR3 sequence: CASSFGGLDTEAFF. CDR3 sequence (DNA): TGTGCCAGCAGTTTTGGGGGGCTCGACACTGAAGCTTTCTTT.

Only a few counts were recorded for this clonotype. The junction departs from germline at one end; a sequencing error may be responsible. CDR3: CSARDFWAGEGGGNGKLFF. CDR3 coding DNA: TGCAGTGCTAGAGATTTCTGGGCAGGGGAGGGGGGGGGTAATGGAAAACTGTTTTTT. The rearrangement uses TRBV20-1 and TRBJ1-4; a weak D match, TRBD1 (6 bases). The CDR3 sequence is 19 residues long. Germline assignment: CDR1 DFQATT and CDR2 SNEGSKA (reference sequence).

The V gene is TRBV20-1, the J gene TRBJ1-5; D gene uncertain. Germline V gene data show CDR1 as DFQATT and CDR2 as SNEGSKA (reference sequence). The CDR3 consists of 12 residues. With 4 bases removed from V and 4 bases from J, the gap between germline ends came to 8 bases. CDR3 DNA sequence: TGCAGTGCTAATCAGCCGAATCAGCCCCAGCATTTT. Amino acids: CSANQPNQPQHF.

This clonotype was counted at least ten times. The chain is built from TRBV7-6 and TRBJ1-1; TRBD1 is a possible D gene (5 bases). V gave up 4 bases and J gave up 4 bases, with 13 bases separating them. This CDR3 comprises 14 residues. The germline V gene has CDR1 SGHVS and CDR2 FNYEAQ. The CDR3 region has the DNA TGTGCCAGCAGCTCCAGCCAGGGATTCACTGAAGCTTTCTTT. Amino acid sequence: CASSSSQGFTEAFF.

V usage is TRBV20-1 and J usage is TRBJ1-4, with a tentative D call TRBD1 (6 bases). The V gene lost 0 bases and the J gene lost 3 bases, with 11 bases spanning the gap. The CDR3 is 15 amino acids. CDR1 is DFQATT, CDR2 SNEGSKA, per germline (reference sequence). The CDR3: CSARDRGTPNEKLFF. The CDR3 DNA reads as TGCAGTGCTAGAGATCGTGGGACACCTAATGAAAAACTGTTTTTT.

This chain links TRBV12-3 or TRBV12-4 with TRBJ2-1; D is unresolved. The CDR3 length is 11 residues. V was pared by 8 bases and J by 6 bases, with 8 bases between. CDR3 DNA sequence: TGTGCCAGCCGGTGGGCCAATGAGCAGTTCTTC. This gives the protein CASRWANEQFF.

This clonotype has at least ten counts. The chain employs TRBV20-1 and TRBJ2-2; 10 positions match TRBD2. With 0 bases clipped from V and 8 bases from J, the junction kept 9 bases outside the gene matches. In germline, CDR1 is DFQATT, CDR2 SNEGSKA (reference sequence). CDR3 length equals 16 residues. The CDR3 sequence is CSARDQAGGPSGELFF. The CDR3 region has the DNA TGCAGTGCTAGAGATCAAGCGGGGGGGCCATCTGGGGAGCTGTTTTTT.

This clonotype turned up a few times. The chain carries TRBV6-5 and TRBJ1-2; D gene uncertain. Trimming left V 1 base short and J 8 bases short, with 23 bases between. CDR3 length: 17 amino acids. CDR1 MNHEY and CDR2 SVGAGI come from the germline V gene. The CDR3 loop is CASSYYPARRVSGGYTF. The CDR3 region has the DNA TGTGCCAGCAGTTACTATCCTGCCCGACGGGTGTCTGGGGGCTACACCTTC.

This clonotype has ten or more counts. V and J are TRBV20-1 and TRBJ2-1, with 8 nucleotides matching TRBD1. The CDR3 spans 16 residues. Per germline, CDR1 DFQATT and CDR2 SNEGSKA (reference sequence). Trimming took 4 bases from V and 2 from J; bases not matched to a gene: 10. Here the CDR3 DNA reads TGCAGTGCTACCCTTCGGGGACAGGCCCCCTACAATGAGCAGTTCTTC. This encodes CSATLRGQAPYNEQFF.

A few counts support this clonotype. The V and J genes are TRBV20-1 and TRBJ1-2; 11 bases line up with TRBD1. The germline CDR1 and CDR2 sequences are DFQATT and SNEGSKA (reference sequence). Trimming cost V 3 bases and J 4 bases; bases outside gene matches: 1. This CDR3 comprises 13 residues. The DNA for the CDR3 is TGCAGTGCTAGGGACAGGGGGCTCTATGGCTACACCTTC. Protein product: CSARDRGLYGYTF.

With respect to this clonotype: A much larger clone differs from this one at a single base, so this may be a read error. The rearrangement uses TRBV24-1 and TRBJ2-1; D uncertain. The germline V gene encodes CDR1 KGHDR and CDR2 SFDVKD. CDR3 size: 12 residues. The V and J ends lost 4 bases and 6 bases respectively, with 6 bases between them. CDR3 in DNA: TGTGCCACCAGTGACTTTCGCAATGAGCAGTTCTTC. It encodes CATSDFRNEQFF.

This clonotype was seen repeatedly, ten times or more. This chain connects TRBV13 to TRBJ2-3, with D possibly being TRBD2 (5 bases). This CDR3 contains 13 residues. V was cut by 4 bases and J by 5 bases, with 10 bases left in between. CDR1 is PRHDT, CDR2 FYEKMQ, per germline (reference sequence). The CDR3 DNA follows: TGTGCCAGCAGCTCGTATAGCGTAGATACGCAGTATTTT. Protein: CASSSYSVDTQYF.

This clonotype was counted many times. The V call is TRBV4-2, the J call TRBJ1-1; D unclear. The CDR3 consists of 15 residues. V gave up 4 bases and J gave up 3 bases, with 15 bases separating them. Per germline, CDR1 LGHNA and CDR2 YNFKEQ. The CDR3, as DNA: TGTGCCAGCAGCCTGGAAGGACGGAGGTACACTGAAGCTTTCTTT. This codes for CASSLEGRRYTEAFF.

V gene TRBV5-1 combines with J gene TRBJ2-1; D is undetermined. V was cut by 4 bases and J by 6 bases, with 20 bases left in between. CDR1 is SGHRS, CDR2 YFSETQ, per germline. This CDR3 comprises 16 residues. The CDR3: CASSLATSRAGNEQFF. The DNA of the CDR3 is TGCGCCAGCAGCCTCGCAACCTCCCGGGCAGGCAATGAGCAGTTCTTC.

Many counts were recorded for this clonotype. The rearrangement links TRBV5-5 to TRBJ2-3; 8 bases are a match to TRBD2. J lost 6 bases, V lost 3 bases, and 9 bases had no gene match. Germline CDR1 and CDR2: SGHKS and YYEKEE (reference sequence). This CDR3 is built from 15 residues. This chain's CDR3 is CASSSVRGGRDTQYF. CDR3 sequence (DNA): TGTGCCAGCAGCTCCGTCCGGGGGGGCCGTGATACGCAGTATTTT.

The CDR3 sequence is CASISPETGRAFF. Written as DNA, the CDR3 is TGTGCCAGTATAAGCCCGGAGACAGGGCGAGCTTTCTTT. The rearrangement joins TRBV19 to TRBJ1-1; 7 bases map to TRBD1. CDR1 and CDR2 (germline): LNHDA, SQIVND (reference sequence). With V trimmed by 7 bases and J by 10 bases, 12 bases remained unmatched. The length of the CDR3 is 13 residues.

Turning to this clonotype: One end of the junction does not line up with germline, which may come from a read error. The rearrangement links TRBV5-4 to TRBJ2-2; 8 bases are a match to TRBD2. The CDR3 has 15 residues. In germline, CDR1 is SGHNT, CDR2 YYREEE (reference sequence). CDR3 sequence: CASRPGLGDTGDLFF. The CDR3 coding sequence is TGTGCCAGCAGACCGGGACTAGGAGACACCGGGGATCTGTTTTTT.

In its sample, this clonotype was seen many times. The chain recombines TRBV20-1 with TRBJ2-7, with D hard to call. Germline V gene data show CDR1 as DFQATT and CDR2 as SNEGSKA (reference sequence). Trimming took off 6 bases at V and 0 bases at J, with 15 bases between the two ends. The CDR3 is 14 amino acids. The CDR3 coding sequence is TGCAGTGCCTCCCCTCTCACGAACTCCTACGAGCAGTACTTC. This encodes CSASPLTNSYEQYF.

This rearrangement joins TRBV5-4 to TRBJ2-3, with TRBD2 matching over 9 bases. V was clipped by 0 bases and J by 2 bases; unmatched bases: 4. This CDR3 contains 16 residues. CDR1 is SGHNT, CDR2 YYREEE, per germline (reference sequence). The CDR3 spells CASSLGGGANTDTQYF. The CDR3 DNA reads as TGTGCCAGCAGCTTGGGCGGGGGGGCCAACACAGATACGCAGTATTTT.

This clonotype was observed a few times. V is TRBV19 and J is TRBJ2-7, with D possibly matching TRBD1 (6 bases). The germline gives CDR1 LNHDA, CDR2 SQIVND (reference sequence). The CDR3 covers 15 residues. V was shortened by 4 bases and J by 2 bases, with 15 bases between the two germline ends. CDR3 sequence reads: CASSTDTTGTYEQYF. The CDR3 bases are TGTGCCAGTAGTACCGACACGACAGGAACCTACGAGCAGTACTTC.

This rearrangement joins TRBV12-3 or TRBV12-4 to TRBJ1-1, with 7 nucleotides matching TRBD1. The V gene end was trimmed by 5 bases and the J gene end by 12 bases; junction bases not matched to a gene: 9. The CDR3 consists of 12 residues. The DNA of the CDR3 is TGTGCCAGCAGTCCCCCACAGGGGAAGTCTTTCTTT. Its protein product is CASSPPQGKSFF.

This clonotype occurred many times. This chain links TRBV4-2 with TRBJ2-1; D is possibly TRBD1 or TRBD2 (5 bases each). CDR3 length equals 14 residues. The germline V gene encodes CDR1 LGHNA and CDR2 YNFKEQ. V dropped 5 bases and J dropped 4 bases, with 12 bases sitting between them. CDR3 in DNA: TGTGCCAGCAGCATACCGGGACGGTACAATGAGCAGTTCTTC. Its translation is CASSIPGRYNEQFF.

The gene calls are TRBV4-1 and TRBJ2-3; 7 nucleotides agree with TRBD1. Germline CDR1 and CDR2: MGHRA and YSYEKL. This CDR3 is built from 14 residues. The V and J ends lost 6 bases and 3 bases, in that order; junction bases with no gene match: 6. The chain's CDR3 is CASSGEGATDTQYF. CDR3 in DNA: TGCGCCAGCAGTGGAGAGGGGGCTACAGATACGCAGTATTTT.

This chain links TRBV9 with TRBJ2-3; TRBD2 aligns across 8 bases. Losses at the gene ends were 0 bases for V and 5 bases for J; bases not matched to a gene: 5. The CDR3 runs to 15 residues. In germline, CDR1 is SGDLS, CDR2 YYNGEE. In nucleotides, the CDR3 is TGTGCCAGCAGCGTAGCTACGGGACTAGAAGATACGCAGTATTTT. As protein: CASSVATGLEDTQYF.

This clonotype was seen many times. The chain carries TRBV6-4 and TRBJ2-3; 9 bases map to TRBD1. This CDR3 comprises 14 residues. Germline lookup yields CDR1 MRHNA and CDR2 SNTAGT. With V trimmed by 4 bases and J by 2 bases, 1 base remained unmatched. The CDR3 region has the DNA TGTGCCAGCAGTGGGACAGGGGACACAGATACGCAGTATTTT. This translates into CASSGTGDTDTQYF.

The table lists this clonotype with many counts. V and J are TRBV5-5 and TRBJ2-7, with D perhaps TRBD2 (5 bases). The V gene's germline CDR1 is SGHKS and CDR2 YYEKEE (reference sequence). V was clipped by 2 bases and J by 5 bases, with 11 bases between them. The CDR3 extends over 13 amino acids. The CDR3 spells CASSLRGSHEQYF. The DNA for the CDR3 is TGTGCCAGCAGCTTAAGAGGGAGCCACGAGCAGTACTTC.

This sequence joins TRBV5-1 and TRBJ2-5; TRBD2 might be the D (5 bases). V was trimmed by 5 bases and J by 3 bases, leaving 8 bases between them. The V gene's germline CDR1 is SGHRS and CDR2 YFSETQ. This CDR3 region has 12 residues. The DNA of the CDR3 is TGCGCCAGCAGGGGAGTTGAAGAGACCCAGTACTTC. Amino acids: CASRGVEETQYF.

The table lists this clonotype with many counts. The V gene is TRBV24-1, the J gene TRBJ2-1; D may match TRBD1 or TRBD2 (6 bases each). This CDR3 has 15 amino acids. Deletions cut 4 bases from V and 2 bases from J, with 11 bases between. Germline CDR1 reads KGHDR; CDR2 reads SFDVKD. The CDR3 DNA reads as TGTGCCACCAGTGACCCTAGGGGGGCCTACAATGAGCAGTTCTTC. Its protein is CATSDPRGAYNEQFF.

The chain is built from TRBV20-1 and TRBJ2-2, with TRBD2 matching 10 bases. Per the germline V gene, CDR1 is DFQATT and CDR2 is SNEGSKA (reference sequence). The CDR3 runs 17 residues. The V and J ends lost 2 bases and 6 bases, in that order; junction bases with no gene match: 12. The CDR3 loop reads CSARRSSGGPASGELFF. Here the CDR3 DNA reads TGCAGTGCTAGAAGGAGTAGCGGGGGGCCCGCCTCCGGGGAGCTGTTTTTT.

A word on this clonotype: The CDR3 does not close with the conserved phenylalanine or tryptophan, likely indicating a read error. The chain has TRBV6-4 and TRBJ2-5, with 10 bases aligning to TRBD2. The CDR3 covers 16 residues. The trim removed 3 bases at V and 1 base at J, leaving 5 bases unmatched. The V gene's germline CDR1 is MRHNA and CDR2 SNTAGT. The DNA for the CDR3 is TGTGCCAGCAGTGAAGTGGCTAGCGGGGGCCAAGAGACCCAGTACTTA. It translates to CASSEVASGGQETQYL.